This is a list of T cell receptor beta chains from one sample in a study of cytomegalovirus exposure and HLA in healthy donors. Sequencing used immunoSEQ multiplex PCR; TCRdb keeps in-frame clones, though not all of them. This table has about 98,000 clones, around 88% appearing once. The sample taken for sequencing was PBMCs. These receptors originate from a woman in her 30s in good health and CMV-seronegative. Each CDR3 is given with its conserved first and last residue. The D gene is left open where the match is weak. Only some rows state a clone size, as once, few, many or a class for expanded clones.

clone size: -; V gene: TRBV7-9; J gene: TRBJ1-5; D gene: -; CDR3 DNA: TGTGCCAGCAGCTTTTCCGAGAATCAGCCCCAGCATTTT; CDR3 protein: CASSFSENQPQHF
clone size: -; V gene: TRBV18; J gene: TRBJ2-7; D gene: -; CDR3 DNA: TGTGCCAGCTCACGCGCGCAGGGCGTCTACGAGCAGTACTTC; CDR3 protein: CASSRAQGVYEQYF
clone size: -; V gene: TRBV5-1; J gene: TRBJ2-1; D gene: TRBD2; CDR3 DNA: TGCGCCAGCAGCTTGGGCGGGCTAGCGGGAGACAATGAGCAGTTCTTC; CDR3 protein: CASSLGGLAGDNEQFF
clone size: -; V gene: TRBV4-3; J gene: TRBJ1-1; D gene: -; CDR3 DNA: TGCGCCAGCAGCACCCGACAAGGTACGAACACTGAAGCTTTCTTT; CDR3 protein: CASSTRQGTNTEAFF
clone size: -; V gene: TRBV27; J gene: TRBJ1-2; D gene: -; CDR3 DNA: TGTGCCAGCACCCTTAGGGCGGGGGCCCACTATGGCTACACCTTC; CDR3 protein: CASTLRAGAHYGYTF
clone size: few; V gene: TRBV29-1; J gene: TRBJ2-7; D gene: TRBD2; CDR3 DNA: TGCAGCGTGGGGGAGGGAGGCAGAAACGAGCAGTACTTC; CDR3 protein: CSVGEGGRNEQYF
clone size: once; V gene: TRBV4-2; J gene: TRBJ1-4; D gene: -; CDR3 DNA: TGTGCCAGCAGCCAAGCTGGACTCGGACCCTCAACTAATGAAAAACTGTTTTTT; CDR3 protein: CASSQAGLGPSTNEKLFF
clone size: -; V gene: TRBV5-1; J gene: TRBJ2-5; D gene: -; CDR3 DNA: TGCGCCAGCAGCGGGGGGAAACAAAGAGAGACCCAGTACTTC; CDR3 protein: CASSGGKQRETQYF
clone size: -; V gene: TRBV6-6; J gene: TRBJ1-3; D gene: -; CDR3 DNA: TGTGCCAGCAGTTACTCACCCGTCGGCACCATATATTTT; CDR3 protein: CASSYSPVGTIYF
clone size: few; V gene: TRBV5-6; J gene: TRBJ2-7; D gene: -; CDR3 DNA: TGTGCCAGCAGCTCCCTGGTGAGCGAGCAGTACTTC; CDR3 protein: CASSSLVSEQYF
clone size: -; V gene: TRBV7-8; J gene: TRBJ1-2; D gene: -; CDR3 DNA: TGTGCCAGCAGCTTAATGAGGGCGAATAACTATGGCTACACCTTC; CDR3 protein: CASSLMRANNYGYTF
clone size: -; V gene: TRBV15; J gene: TRBJ1-2; D gene: TRBD1; CDR3 DNA: TGTGCCACCAGCAGAGTGGCAGGGGGCGAGTCTAACTATGGCTACACCTTC; CDR3 protein: CATSRVAGGESNYGYTF
clone size: -; V gene: TRBV7-9; J gene: TRBJ1-1; D gene: -; CDR3 DNA: TGTGCCAGCAGCCATTACACAGGGAACACTGAAGCTTTCTTT; CDR3 protein: CASSHYTGNTEAFF
clone size: -; V gene: TRBV7-2; J gene: TRBJ1-1; D gene: -; CDR3 DNA: TGTGCCAGCAGCTTAGCGGGGGTTCGGCCGGGGGATGGTATGAACACTGAAGCTTTCTTT; CDR3 protein: CASSLAGVRPGDGMNTEAFF
clone size: -; V gene: TRBV4-2; J gene: TRBJ2-5; D gene: -; CDR3 DNA: TGTGCCAGCAGCCAAGCGGGGGGCGGGCAGACCCAGTACTTC; CDR3 protein: CASSQAGGGQTQYF
clone size: -; V gene: TRBV2; J gene: TRBJ1-5; D gene: TRBD1; CDR3 DNA: TGTGCCAGCAGTGCGGCGGGACAGCATTTTAGCAATCAGCCCCAGCATTTT; CDR3 protein: CASSAAGQHFSNQPQHF
clone size: -; V gene: TRBV2; J gene: TRBJ2-6; D gene: -; CDR3 DNA: TGTGCCAGCATGGGCAGAGTAGCTGGGGCCAACGTCCTGACTTTC; CDR3 protein: CASMGRVAGANVLTF
clone size: -; V gene: TRBV2; J gene: TRBJ1-5; D gene: -; CDR3 DNA: TGTGCCAGCAGGCCAGGGGCCAATCAGCCCCAGCATTTT; CDR3 protein: CASRPGANQPQHF
clone size: -; V gene: TRBV29-1; J gene: TRBJ2-3; D gene: -; CDR3 DNA: TGCAGCGTTGAGAACAGGGACAACACAGATACGCAGTATTTT; CDR3 protein: CSVENRDNTDTQYF
clone size: -; V gene: TRBV27; J gene: TRBJ2-5; D gene: TRBD1; CDR3 DNA: TGTGCCAGCAGTTCCCTTGGGACAGGGGAAGAGACCCAGTACTTC; CDR3 protein: CASSSLGTGEETQYF
clone size: -; V gene: TRBV7-9; J gene: TRBJ2-4; D gene: -; CDR3 DNA: TGTGCCAGCAGCTTCGAGAAAAACATTCAGTACTTC; CDR3 protein: CASSFEKNIQYF
clone size: -; V gene: TRBV7-2; J gene: TRBJ2-1; D gene: -; CDR3 DNA: TGTGCCAGCAGCTTATTACGAGGAACCTACAATGAGCAGTTCTTC; CDR3 protein: CASSLLRGTYNEQFF
clone size: few; V gene: TRBV2; J gene: TRBJ2-2; D gene: -; CDR3 DNA: TGTGCCAGCAGTGAAGTTCGGCTAGCGACAACGAACACCGGGGAGCTGTTTTTT; CDR3 protein: CASSEVRLATTNTGELFF
clone size: once; V gene: TRBV28; J gene: TRBJ2-7; D gene: TRBD2; CDR3 DNA: TGTGCCAGCAGTGGGACTAGCGGGACTCACGAGCAGTACTTC; CDR3 protein: CASSGTSGTHEQYF
clone size: -; V gene: TRBV19; J gene: TRBJ2-1; D gene: TRBD1; CDR3 DNA: TGTGCCAGTAGTACTGTGGACAGGGGTATCAATGAGCAGTTCTTC; CDR3 protein: CASSTVDRGINEQFF
clone size: -; V gene: TRBV19; J gene: TRBJ2-1; D gene: TRBD2; CDR3 DNA: TGTGCCAGTAGCGGACTAGCGGGAGGTGTCAATGAGCAGTTCTTC; CDR3 protein: CASSGLAGGVNEQFF
clone size: -; V gene: TRBV29-1; J gene: TRBJ1-1; D gene: TRBD1; CDR3 DNA: TGCAGCGCACGCTTTCCGGGACAGGGATATGACACTGAAGCTTTCTTT; CDR3 protein: CSARFPGQGYDTEAFF
clone size: -; V gene: TRBV9; J gene: TRBJ1-1; D gene: -; CDR3 DNA: TGTGCCAGCAGCCCCCGGGGGGAGTTGAACACTGAAGCTTTCTTT; CDR3 protein: CASSPRGELNTEAFF
clone size: -; V gene: TRBV7-2; J gene: TRBJ2-7; D gene: -; CDR3 DNA: TGTGCCAGCAGCTTAGGGCCAGGACTACTTTACGAGCAGTACTTC; CDR3 protein: CASSLGPGLLYEQYF
clone size: -; V gene: TRBV7-2; J gene: TRBJ2-5; D gene: TRBD1; CDR3 DNA: TGTGCCAGCAGCTTAGTCGGGACAGGCCAAGAGACCCAGTACTTC; CDR3 protein: CASSLVGTGQETQYF
clone size: -; V gene: TRBV7-2; J gene: TRBJ1-5; D gene: -; CDR3 DNA: TGTGCCAGCAGCTCACGGAGGGATCAGCCCCAGCATTTT; CDR3 protein: CASSSRRDQPQHF
clone size: -; V gene: TRBV27; J gene: TRBJ2-3; D gene: TRBD1; CDR3 DNA: TGTGCCAGCAGTCTTACAGGGGTGTGGGATACGCAGTATTTT; CDR3 protein: CASSLTGVWDTQYF
clone size: -; V gene: TRBV14; J gene: TRBJ1-6; D gene: TRBD1; CDR3 DNA: TGTGCCAGCAGCCGACAGGGGGCCAGAAATTCACCCCTCCACTTT; CDR3 protein: CASSRQGARNSPLHF
clone size: few; V gene: TRBV5-4; J gene: TRBJ1-1; D gene: -; CDR3 DNA: TGTGCCAGCAGCACCCAAACTCAGGGGCACACTGAAGCTTTCTTT; CDR3 protein: CASSTQTQGHTEAFF
clone size: -; V gene: TRBV5-1; J gene: TRBJ1-1; D gene: TRBD1; CDR3 DNA: TGCGCCAGCAGCTCGGGTGGGACAGGCTCTGAAGCTTTCTTT; CDR3 protein: CASSSGGTGSEAFF
clone size: -; V gene: TRBV6-1; J gene: TRBJ2-3; D gene: -; CDR3 DNA: TGTGCCAGCAGTGAAGTCTGGCCGGATACGCAGTATTTT; CDR3 protein: CASSEVWPDTQYF
clone size: -; V gene: TRBV6-5; J gene: TRBJ1-5; D gene: -; CDR3 DNA: TGTGCCAGCAGTTATACCGGAGAGGGTCAGCCCCAGCATTTT; CDR3 protein: CASSYTGEGQPQHF
clone size: -; V gene: TRBV6-5; J gene: TRBJ1-3; D gene: TRBD1; CDR3 DNA: TGTGCCAGCAAGAAGGAGGGGGCGCAGGAAAACACCATATATTTT; CDR3 protein: CASKKEGAQENTIYF
clone size: -; V gene: TRBV6-4; J gene: TRBJ1-3; D gene: -; CDR3 DNA: TGTGCCAGCAGCCTAATTACAGGGAGCTCTGGAAACACCATATATTTT; CDR3 protein: CASSLITGSSGNTIYF
clone size: -; V gene: TRBV29-1; J gene: TRBJ1-2; D gene: TRBD1; CDR3 DNA: TGCAGCGTAAAGACAGGGGCGGCGCATGGCTACACCTTC; CDR3 protein: CSVKTGAAHGYTF
clone size: -; V gene: TRBV4-1; J gene: TRBJ1-4; D gene: TRBD1; CDR3 DNA: TGCGCCAGCAGTCCGGGACAGGCCCTTCCAGAAAAACTGTTTTTT; CDR3 protein: CASSPGQALPEKLFF
clone size: -; V gene: TRBV5-1; J gene: TRBJ2-2; D gene: TRBD2; CDR3 DNA: TGCGCCAGCAGCTTTAGCGGGGGCACCGGGGAGCTGTTTTTT; CDR3 protein: CASSFSGGTGELFF
clone size: -; V gene: TRBV27; J gene: TRBJ2-3; D gene: -; CDR3 DNA: TGTGCCAGCAGTTGGGGCGATACTAGCACAGATACGCAGTATTTT; CDR3 protein: CASSWGDTSTDTQYF
clone size: -; V gene: TRBV6-4; J gene: TRBJ1-2; D gene: -; CDR3 DNA: TGTGCCAGCTTAGACAGGACTTATGGCTACACCTTC; CDR3 protein: CASLDRTYGYTF
clone size: -; V gene: TRBV28; J gene: TRBJ1-2; D gene: -; CDR3 DNA: TGTGCCAGCAGTTCAAATGGCTACACCTTC; CDR3 protein: CASSSNGYTF
clone size: -; V gene: TRBV7-2; J gene: TRBJ2-1; D gene: TRBD2; CDR3 DNA: TGTGCCAGCTTTACTAGCGGGAGGTACAATGAGCAGTTCTTC; CDR3 protein: CASFTSGRYNEQFF
clone size: -; V gene: TRBV9; J gene: TRBJ1-4; D gene: TRBD1; CDR3 DNA: TGTGCCAGCAGCGTATCAGGGGGCGTTCGTGAAAAACTGTTTTTT; CDR3 protein: CASSVSGGVREKLFF
clone size: -; V gene: TRBV5-8; J gene: TRBJ2-2; D gene: -; CDR3 DNA: TGTGCCAGCAGCTTGGGACAGTTACTCACCGGGGAGCTGTTTTTT; CDR3 protein: CASSLGQLLTGELFF
clone size: -; V gene: TRBV5-1; J gene: TRBJ2-2; D gene: -; CDR3 DNA: TGCGCCAGCAGCTTGGGACAGACCTTCCCAAACACCGGGGAGCTGTTTTTT; CDR3 protein: CASSLGQTFPNTGELFF
clone size: -; V gene: TRBV14; J gene: TRBJ1-1; D gene: -; CDR3 DNA: TGTGCCAGCAGGTCCTGGGGACTTGGAAACACTGAAGCTTTCTTT; CDR3 protein: CASRSWGLGNTEAFF
clone size: -; V gene: TRBV4-3; J gene: TRBJ1-5; D gene: TRBD1; CDR3 DNA: TGCGCCAGCAGCCAAGATCCGCCTTGGGGACAGGGGTTAGATAGCAATCAGCCCCAGCATTTT; CDR3 protein: CASSQDPPWGQGLDSNQPQHF
clone size: -; V gene: TRBV4-1; J gene: TRBJ1-5; D gene: TRBD1; CDR3 DNA: TGCGCCAGCAGCCAGTTAGATACAGGGGGGGATCAGCCCCAGCATTTT; CDR3 protein: CASSQLDTGGDQPQHF
clone size: -; V gene: TRBV9; J gene: TRBJ2-2; D gene: -; CDR3 DNA: TGTGCCAGCAGCCCACCCCCGGGCACCGGGGAGCTGTTTTTT; CDR3 protein: CASSPPPGTGELFF
clone size: -; V gene: TRBV4-1; J gene: TRBJ2-2; D gene: TRBD1; CDR3 DNA: TGCGCCAGCAGCCACCTGACAGGGAGCACCGGGGAGCTGTTTTTT; CDR3 protein: CASSHLTGSTGELFF
clone size: -; V gene: TRBV6-7; J gene: TRBJ2-7; D gene: -; CDR3 DNA: TGTGCCAGCCCTTCAGGAGGTGGCGTGATACGGGACTACGAGCAGTACTTC; CDR3 protein: CASPSGGGVIRDYEQYF
clone size: -; V gene: TRBV19; J gene: TRBJ1-2; D gene: -; CDR3 DNA: TGTGCCAGTAGTTATCCCCTCAGAGGCCCGGATACGGGCTACACCTTC; CDR3 protein: CASSYPLRGPDTGYTF
clone size: -; V gene: TRBV6-1; J gene: TRBJ2-7; D gene: -; CDR3 DNA: TGTGCCAGCAGTGAACTCCAAGATAGGAAACAGTCCCTTTGGTTGGGGCACGAGCAGTACTTC; CDR3 protein: CASSELQDRKQSLWLGHEQYF